The clone carrying this T cell receptor beta chain was counted between two and nine times. The germline V gene has CDR1 SGHRS and CDR2 YFSETQ. V was clipped by 2 bases and J by 0 bases, with 12 bases between them. The CDR3 is made up of 16 amino acids. These data come from a study of cytotoxic CD8 clonotypes in ibrutinib-treated CLL. Overall study: Patients gave response samples after a median about eleven months of treatment, range 6 to 36.

The intended depth for sequencing was 1 in 200,000 to 1 in 1 million T cells. Using immunoSEQ multiplex PCR, the repertoire was profiled, and TCRdb retains in-frame clones only, with some absent. The sample carries nearly 15,000 clones, roughly 68% recorded once. The chain carries TRBV5-1 and TRBJ2-1; D is possibly TRBD2 (5 bases). The input for sequencing was PBMCs, taken before ibrutinib treatment. The origin of this receptor is a human donor with chronic lymphocytic leukemia. This chain's CDR3 is CASSLLTRSSYNEQFF. The DNA of the CDR3 is TGCGCCAGCAGCTTACTAACTAGGAGCTCCTACAATGAGCAGTTCTTC.